This T cell receptor beta chain was sequenced for a study of shared clonotypes between healthy human individuals. Clones were read by immunoSEQ multiplex PCR, and TCRdb kept only the in-frame ones, dropping some. The data contain a few million clones, nearly 97% of them singletons. The specimen was naive CD4+ T cells sorted from blood. Subset given: CD45RA+ positively selected. The source of this sequence is a man aged 18 to 30 in good health.

The CDR3 is CASSPPGYQPQHF. The DNA for the CDR3 is TGTGCCAGCAGTCCCCCAGGGTACCAGCCCCAGCATTTT. The chain uses TRBV2 and TRBJ1-5, with D tentatively TRBD1 (5 bases). Germline V gives CDR1 SNHLY, CDR2 FYNNEI. Trimming stripped 5 bases from V and 7 bases from J, with 12 bases between. The CDR3 is 13 amino acids.